This TCR beta chain was profiled in a study of tumor-infiltrating lymphocytes in primary liver carcinoma. Study-wide context: All patients, whether men or women, fell within 30 to 69 years of age.

There are 14 residues in the CDR3. Germline assignment: CDR1 LNHDA and CDR2 SQIVND (reference sequence). Note on this clonotype: The junction differs from germline at one of its ends, possibly a read error.

A primer in the constant region served to generate TCR beta cDNA from approximately 450 ng of total RNA. Each TCR beta library was derived from three nested multiplex PCR rounds that employed slightly modified ARM-PCR. For approximately 11 cycles apiece, the opening two PCR rounds ran with TRBV1-TRBV30 forward primers and a C-beta reverse primer. TCRdb recomputed calls from the multiplex PCR reads with MiXCR, one row per CDR3 protein. The sample shows approximately 210,000 distinct CDR3 sequences, roughly two thirds of them seen only once. Blood RNA was derived from unsorted whole blood, and germline DNA was extracted too.

The rearrangement links TRBV19 to TRBJ2-1; the D is unclear. The specimen was peripheral blood. The source is a woman in her sixties or seventies with primary liver carcinoma and hepatitis B virus infection. The CDR3 DNA follows: TGTGCCAGTAGTTTTGGCAAATCTTACATTGAGCAGTTCTTC. Translating it yields CASSFGKSYIEQFF.